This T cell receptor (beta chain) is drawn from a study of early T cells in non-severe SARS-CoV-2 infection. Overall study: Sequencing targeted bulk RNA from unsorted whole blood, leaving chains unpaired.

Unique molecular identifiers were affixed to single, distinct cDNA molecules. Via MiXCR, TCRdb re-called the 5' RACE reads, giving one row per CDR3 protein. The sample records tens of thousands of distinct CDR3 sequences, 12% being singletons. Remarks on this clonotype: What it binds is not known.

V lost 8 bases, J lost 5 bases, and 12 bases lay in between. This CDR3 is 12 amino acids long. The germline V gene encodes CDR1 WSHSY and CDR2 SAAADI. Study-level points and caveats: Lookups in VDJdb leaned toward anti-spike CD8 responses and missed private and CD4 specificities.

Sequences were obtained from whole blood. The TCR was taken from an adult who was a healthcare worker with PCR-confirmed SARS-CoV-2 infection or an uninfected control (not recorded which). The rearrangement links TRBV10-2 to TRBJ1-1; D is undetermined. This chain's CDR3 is CASVGGQTEAFF. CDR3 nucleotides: TGCGCCAGCGTGGGTGGGCAGACTGAAGCTTTCTTT.